The present TCR beta chain was sequenced within a study of T cells in Graves' hyperthyroidism and ophthalmopathy. Ophthalmopathy patients showed a Clinical Activity Score of at least 3, NOSPECS grade of at least 4 and duration under 3 months. RNA transcripts gave rise to amplified TCR beta CDR3 regions. When the TCR CDR3 underwent first-round RT-PCR, the HTBI primer set was used. Using its own MiXCR run on the multiplex PCR reads, TCRdb lists one record per CDR3 protein. Of about 600,000 distinct CDR3 sequences listed, 14% are singletons. Trimming pared 5 bases from V and 2 bases from J, leaving 15 bases between. CDR3 length: 15 residues. Per the germline V gene, CDR1 is MNHEY and CDR2 is SMNVEV (reference sequence). This clonotype came up many times.

Sequencing was done on a sample of blood. The rearrangement uses TRBV27 and TRBJ1-2, with a tentative D call TRBD1 (6 bases). This sequence was found in a young woman with Graves' ophthalmopathy. In DNA, the CDR3 is TGTGCCAGCAGTCCGTCGGACAGCTGGAACTATGGCTACACCTTC. It specifies CASSPSDSWNYGYTF.